Detailed here is one TCR beta chain. This entry belongs to a study of identical twins. The donors were all healthy and Caucasian. With V trimmed by 5 bases and J by 7 bases, 2 bases remained unmatched. The CDR3 spans 12 residues. TCRdb called the 5' RACE reads again in MiXCR, with one record for every CDR3 protein. The repertoire has under 1 million distinct CDR3 sequences, around 12% of them found once; the top ten carry roughly 1.6%. The sample also formed part of further work on yellow fever vaccine responses in identical twins.

The rearrangement uses TRBV12-3 or TRBV12-4 and TRBJ1-5, with 7 nucleotides matching TRBD1. Source material: PBMCs. The sequence derives from a woman between 18 and 29 years old in good health. The CDR3 nucleotides are TGTGCCAGCAGTCGACAGGGACAGCCCCAGCATTTT. It yields the protein CASSRQGQPQHF.